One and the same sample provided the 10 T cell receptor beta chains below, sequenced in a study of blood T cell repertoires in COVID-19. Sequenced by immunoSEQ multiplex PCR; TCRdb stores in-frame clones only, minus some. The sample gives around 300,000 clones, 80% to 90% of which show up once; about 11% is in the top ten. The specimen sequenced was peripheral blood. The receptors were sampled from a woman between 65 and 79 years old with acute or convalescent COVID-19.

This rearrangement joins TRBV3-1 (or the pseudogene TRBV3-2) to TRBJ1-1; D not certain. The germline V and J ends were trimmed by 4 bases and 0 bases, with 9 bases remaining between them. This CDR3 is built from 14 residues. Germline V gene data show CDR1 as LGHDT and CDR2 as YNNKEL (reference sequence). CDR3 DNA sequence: TGTGCCAGCAGCCTAAACATGATGAACACTGAAGCTTTCTTT. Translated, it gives CASSLNMMNTEAFF.

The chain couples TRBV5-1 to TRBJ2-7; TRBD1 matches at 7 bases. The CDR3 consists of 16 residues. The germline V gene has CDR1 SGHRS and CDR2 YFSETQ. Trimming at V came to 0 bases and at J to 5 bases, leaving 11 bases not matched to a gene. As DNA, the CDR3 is TGCGCCAGCAGCTTGGCCTTAGGCAGGGGGTCCAACGAGCAGTACTTC. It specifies CASSLALGRGSNEQYF.

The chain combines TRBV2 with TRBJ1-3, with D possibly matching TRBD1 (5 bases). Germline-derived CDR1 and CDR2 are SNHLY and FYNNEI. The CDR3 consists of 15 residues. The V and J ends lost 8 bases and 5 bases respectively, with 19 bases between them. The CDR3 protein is CASGSAARARNTIYF. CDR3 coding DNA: TGTGCCAGCGGGTCAGCCGCCAGGGCGAGAAACACCATATATTTT.

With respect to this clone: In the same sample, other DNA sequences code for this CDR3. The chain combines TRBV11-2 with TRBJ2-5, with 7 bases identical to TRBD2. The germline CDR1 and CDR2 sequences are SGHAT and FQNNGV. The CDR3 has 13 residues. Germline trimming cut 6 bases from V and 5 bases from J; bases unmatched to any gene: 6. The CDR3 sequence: CASSLWGGETQYF. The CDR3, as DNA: TGTGCCAGCAGTCTCTGGGGGGGGGAGACCCAGTACTTC.

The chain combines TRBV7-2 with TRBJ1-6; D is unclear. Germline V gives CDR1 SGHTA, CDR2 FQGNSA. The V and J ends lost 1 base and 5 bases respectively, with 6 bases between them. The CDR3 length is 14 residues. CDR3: CASSLDSNNSPLHF. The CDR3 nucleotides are TGTGCCAGCAGCTTAGACAGTAATAATTCACCCCTCCACTTT.

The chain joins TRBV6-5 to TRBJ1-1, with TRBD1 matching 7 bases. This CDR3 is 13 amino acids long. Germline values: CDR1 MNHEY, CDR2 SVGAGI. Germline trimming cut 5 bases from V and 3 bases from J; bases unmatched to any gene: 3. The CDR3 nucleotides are TGTGCCAGCAGTCTCGACAGGGACACTGAAGCTTTCTTT. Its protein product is CASSLDRDTEAFF.

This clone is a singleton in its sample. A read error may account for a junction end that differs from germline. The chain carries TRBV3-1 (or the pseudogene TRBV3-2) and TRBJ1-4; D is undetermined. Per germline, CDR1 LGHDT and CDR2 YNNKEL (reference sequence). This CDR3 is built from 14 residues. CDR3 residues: CASSQGITNKKLFF. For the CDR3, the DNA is TGTGCCAGCAGCCAAGGCATTACTAATAAAAAACTGTTTTTT.

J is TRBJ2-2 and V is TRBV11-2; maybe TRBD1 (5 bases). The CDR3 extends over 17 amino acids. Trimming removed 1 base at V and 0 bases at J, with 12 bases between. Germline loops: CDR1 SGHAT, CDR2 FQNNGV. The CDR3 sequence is CASSLVKDSSNTGELFF. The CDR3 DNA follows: TGTGCCAGCAGCTTAGTAAAAGACAGCTCGAACACCGGGGAGCTGTTTTTT.

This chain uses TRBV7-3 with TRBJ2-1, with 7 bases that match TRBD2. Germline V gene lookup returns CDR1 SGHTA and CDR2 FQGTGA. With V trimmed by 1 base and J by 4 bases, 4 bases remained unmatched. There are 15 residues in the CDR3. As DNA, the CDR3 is TGTGCCAGCAGCTTAATGCGGGGACTATACAATGAGCAGTTCTTC. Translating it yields CASSLMRGLYNEQFF.

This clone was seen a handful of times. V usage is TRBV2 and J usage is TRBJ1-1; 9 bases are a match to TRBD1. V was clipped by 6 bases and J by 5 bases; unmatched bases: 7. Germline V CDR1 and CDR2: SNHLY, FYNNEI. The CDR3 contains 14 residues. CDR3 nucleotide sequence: TGTGCCAGCAGGTCCGGGACAGGGAGGACTGAAGCTTTCTTT. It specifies CASRSGTGRTEAFF.